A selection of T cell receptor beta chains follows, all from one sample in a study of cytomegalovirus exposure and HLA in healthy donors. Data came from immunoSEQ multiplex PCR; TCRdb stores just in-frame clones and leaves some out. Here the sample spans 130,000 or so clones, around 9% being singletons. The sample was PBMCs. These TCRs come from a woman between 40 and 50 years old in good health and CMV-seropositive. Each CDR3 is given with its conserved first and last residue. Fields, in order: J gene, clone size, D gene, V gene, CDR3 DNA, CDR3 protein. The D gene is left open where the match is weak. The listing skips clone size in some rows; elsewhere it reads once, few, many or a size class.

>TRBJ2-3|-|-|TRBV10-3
TGTGCCATCAGTGCCCTAGCACCCTCGGGGACAGATACGCAGTATTTT
CAISALAPSGTDTQYF
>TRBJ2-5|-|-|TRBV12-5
TGTGCTAGTGGTTTGACAGAAGAGACCCAGTACTTC
CASGLTEETQYF
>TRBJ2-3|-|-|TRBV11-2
TGTGCCAGCAGCCGAGGTACAGATACGCAGTATTTT
CASSRGTDTQYF
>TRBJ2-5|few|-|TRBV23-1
TGCGCCAGCAGTCACCAAGATGGGTTTGGGCGGAGCAGGGAGGCTAAAGAGACCCAGTACTTC
CASSHQDGFGRSREAKETQYF
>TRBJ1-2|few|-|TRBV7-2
TGTGCCAGCAGCTTAGCCGGCCCGACTAGGACCTTC
CASSLAGPTRTF
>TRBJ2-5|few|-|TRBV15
TGTGCCACCAGCAGAGAGATGAGTCAAGAGACCCAGTACTTC
CATSREMSQETQYF
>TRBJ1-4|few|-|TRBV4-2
TGTGCCAGCAGCCAAGATGGCAGGGATGAAAAACTGTTTTTT
CASSQDGRDEKLFF
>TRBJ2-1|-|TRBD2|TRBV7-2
TGTGCCAGCAGCTTTTGGACTAGCGGGGGTAATGAGCAGTTCTTC
CASSFWTSGGNEQFF
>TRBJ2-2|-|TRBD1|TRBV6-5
TGTGCCAGCAGTCGGGACAGATACACCGGGGAGCTGTTTTTT
CASSRDRYTGELFF
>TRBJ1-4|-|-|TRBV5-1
TGCGCCAGCAGCTCGTCAGGGGCAACTAATGAAAAACTGTTTTTT
CASSSSGATNEKLFF
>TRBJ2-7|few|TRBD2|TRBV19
TGTGCCAGTACCCGGAATGGTCGGGGGGGATCCTACGAGCAGTACTTC
CASTRNGRGGSYEQYF
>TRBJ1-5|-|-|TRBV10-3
TGTGCCATCAGGGGTGACAGCCCTAATCAGCACCAGCATTTT
CAIRGDSPNQHQHF
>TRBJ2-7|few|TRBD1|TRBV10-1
TGCGCCAGCAGCCACGGACAGGTGGTCGGGGAGCAGTACTTC
CASSHGQVVGEQYF
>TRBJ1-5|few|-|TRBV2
TGTGCCAGCATGAGGGAGGCATTTAGCAATCAGCCCCAGCATTTT
CASMREAFSNQPQHF
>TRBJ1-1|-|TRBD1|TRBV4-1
TGCGCCAGCAGCTTCAGAACAGGGGCCTACACTGAAGCTTTCTTT
CASSFRTGAYTEAFF
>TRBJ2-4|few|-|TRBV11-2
TGTGCCAGCAGCTTACAGGGGCTAGCCAAAAACATTCAGTACTTC
CASSLQGLAKNIQYF
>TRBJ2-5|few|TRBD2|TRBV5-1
TGCGCCAGCAGCCCGGGACTAGCGGGGGGCAACCAAGAGACCCAGTACTTC
CASSPGLAGGNQETQYF
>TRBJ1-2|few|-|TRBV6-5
TGTGCCAGCAGTTACTCACGGGGCTATGGCTACACCTTC
CASSYSRGYGYTF
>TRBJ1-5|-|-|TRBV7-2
TGTGCCAGCAGCTCCGGACGGCCGGGGAATCAGCCCCAGCATTTT
CASSSGRPGNQPQHF
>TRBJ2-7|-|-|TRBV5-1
TGCGCCAGCAGCTGGTCGACAGGAGCCTACGAGCAGTACTTC
CASSWSTGAYEQYF
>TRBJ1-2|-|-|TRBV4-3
TGCGCCAGCAGCCAAGATAGCGGGGGGCTAGACTATGGCTACACCTTC
CASSQDSGGLDYGYTF
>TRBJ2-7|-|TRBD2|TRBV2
TGTGCCAGCACCCTGAGGACTAGCGGGGGGAACTACGAGCAGTACTTC
CASTLRTSGGNYEQYF
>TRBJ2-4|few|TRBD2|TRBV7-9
TGTGCCAGCAGCTTAGGTAGGGAGGGCATTCAGTACTTC
CASSLGREGIQYF
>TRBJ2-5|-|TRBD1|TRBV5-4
TGTGCCAGCAGCTTGGACGACAGGGGGGCAGAGACCCAGTACTTC
CASSLDDRGAETQYF
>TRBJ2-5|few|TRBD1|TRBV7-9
TGTGCCAGCAGCTTATGGGTGGGACAGGGGATCGAGACCCAGTACTTC
CASSLWVGQGIETQYF
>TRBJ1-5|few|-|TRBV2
TGTGCCAGCAAGGGGAATAGCAATCAGCCCCAGCATTTT
CASKGNSNQPQHF
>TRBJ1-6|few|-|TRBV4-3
TGCGCCAGCAGCAAAGATTTTACCACAACAAATTCACCCCTCCACTTT
CASSKDFTTTNSPLHF
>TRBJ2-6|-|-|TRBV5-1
TGCGCCAGCAGCTTGGGGACGGGAGCTGGGGCCAACGTCCTGACTTTC
CASSLGTGAGANVLTF
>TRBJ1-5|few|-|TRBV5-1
TGCGCCAGCAGCTTGGCCGGGAAAAATCATCAGCCCCAGCATTTT
CASSLAGKNHQPQHF
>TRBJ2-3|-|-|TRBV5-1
TGCGCCAGCCAGACCGGGACACTTGTCACAGATACGCAGTATTTT
CASQTGTLVTDTQYF
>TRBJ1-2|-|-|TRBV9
TGTGCCAGCCACCCGGCCGGGGGGACTACTAACTATGGCTACACCTTC
CASHPAGGTTNYGYTF
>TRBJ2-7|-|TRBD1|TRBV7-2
TGTGCCAGCAGCGGACAGGGGGCCTACGAGCAGTACTTC
CASSGQGAYEQYF
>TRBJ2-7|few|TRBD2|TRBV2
TGTGCCAGCAGTCCCGGACTAGCGGCCTCCTACGAGCAGTACTTC
CASSPGLAASYEQYF
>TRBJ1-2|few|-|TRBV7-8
TGTGCCAGCAGCTGGCGGGGGACTCTTGGAGGCTACACCTTC
CASSWRGTLGGYTF
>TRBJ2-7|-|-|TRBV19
TGTGCCAGTAGGCCGAGGGGAGGGGGGATCGACGAGCAGTACTTC
CASRPRGGGIDEQYF
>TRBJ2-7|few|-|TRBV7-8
TGTGCCAGCAGCTTAGTTCTGGACAGCCGACGCCCCTCGTCAGCCTACGAGCAGTACTTC
CASSLVLDSRRPSSAYEQYF
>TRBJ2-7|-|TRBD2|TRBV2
TGTGCCAGCAGCCTATCGGGACTAGGGGCGGGCGAGCAGTACTTC
CASSLSGLGAGEQYF
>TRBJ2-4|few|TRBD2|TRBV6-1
TGTGCCAGCATACTAGCGGGGGTAAACATTCAGTACTTC
CASILAGVNIQYF
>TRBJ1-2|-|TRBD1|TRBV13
TGTGCCAGCAGCGGACAGGGCGAGAACTATGGCTACACCTTC
CASSGQGENYGYTF
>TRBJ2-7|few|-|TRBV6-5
TGTGCCAGCTATGAGTCGGGGAGGCCCTACGAGCAGTACTTC
CASYESGRPYEQYF
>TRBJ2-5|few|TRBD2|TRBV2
TGTGCCAGCACTTGGACTAGCGGGGGCGCCTGGTACCAAGAGACCCAGTACTTC
CASTWTSGGAWYQETQYF
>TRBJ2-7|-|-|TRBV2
TGTGCCAGCAGTGGGGCGTCCTACGAGCAGTACTTC
CASSGASYEQYF
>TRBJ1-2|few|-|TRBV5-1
TGCGCCAGCAGCCCGGACTCGAACTATGGCTACACCTTC
CASSPDSNYGYTF